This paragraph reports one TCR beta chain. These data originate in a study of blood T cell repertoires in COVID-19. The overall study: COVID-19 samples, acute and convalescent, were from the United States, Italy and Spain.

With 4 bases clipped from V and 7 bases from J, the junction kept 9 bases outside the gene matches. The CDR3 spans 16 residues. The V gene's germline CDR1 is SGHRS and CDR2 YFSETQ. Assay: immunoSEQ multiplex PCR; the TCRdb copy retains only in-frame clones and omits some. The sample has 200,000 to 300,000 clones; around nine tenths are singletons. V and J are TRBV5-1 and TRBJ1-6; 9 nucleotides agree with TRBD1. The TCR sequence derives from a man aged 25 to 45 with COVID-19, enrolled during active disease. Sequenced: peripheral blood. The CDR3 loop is CASSLPGQGPNSPLHF. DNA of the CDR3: TGCGCCAGCAGCCTTCCGGGACAGGGACCGAATTCACCCCTCCACTTT.